A single sample gave rise to the 16 T cell receptor beta chains below, sequenced in a study of identical twins. Each CDR3 protein is one row after TCRdb ran MiXCR on the 5' RACE reads. Of some 790,000 distinct CDR3 sequences detected, 15% to 20% appear once; the ten largest clones hold under 15%. Another study also made use of these data, one on T cells expressing NK-cell markers.

Sequenced: PBMCs. Receptors were obtained from a woman younger than 35 in good health.

This clonotype has just a few counts. The rearrangement uses TRBV5-1 and TRBJ2-7; 7 positions agree with TRBD1. Germline V lookup: CDR1 SGHRS, CDR2 YFSETQ. The V segment lost 0 bases and the J segment 3 bases; nucleotides outside the gene matches: 3. CDR3 length: 14 residues. CDR3 protein: CASSLAQGVYEQYF. CDR3 coding DNA: TGCGCCAGCAGCTTGGCGCAGGGGGTCTACGAGCAGTACTTC.

The chain links TRBV7-9 to TRBJ2-2; possibly TRBD1 for D (7 bases). Germline CDR1 reads SEHNR; CDR2 reads FQNEAQ (reference sequence). The CDR3 is 16 amino acids. V lost 3 bases, J lost 7 bases, and 18 bases lay in between. Here the CDR3 reads CASSFVRTGEVGELFF. The CDR3 nucleotides read TGTGCCAGCAGCTTTGTTCGCACAGGGGAGGTCGGGGAGCTGTTTTTT.

This clonotype was observed a few times. V usage is TRBV7-2 and J usage is TRBJ2-5, with 7 bases lining up with TRBD2. With V trimmed by 0 bases and J by 7 bases, 8 bases remained unmatched. This CDR3 region has 15 residues. Germline lookup yields CDR1 SGHTA and CDR2 FQGNSA. The CDR3: CASSLAGTTSGTQYF. The CDR3 nucleotides read TGTGCCAGCAGCTTAGCCGGGACTACCTCGGGGACCCAGTACTTC.

This clonotype was detected many times. The chain recombines TRBV9 with TRBJ2-3; tentatively, D is TRBD1 (5 bases). The CDR3 loop spans 15 amino acids. Trimming left V 4 bases short and J 4 bases short, with 16 bases between. CDR1 is SGDLS and CDR2 is YYNGEE in the germline V gene. CDR3 loop: CASSLSWGGADTQYF. The CDR3, as DNA: TGTGCCAGCAGCCTCAGCTGGGGCGGCGCAGATACGCAGTATTTT.

The chain has TRBV7-9 and TRBJ2-1, with D tentatively TRBD2 (5 bases). The CDR3 consists of 14 residues. V lost 6 bases and J 6 bases, leaving 15 bases between the germline ends. CDR1 is SEHNR and CDR2 is FQNEAQ in the germline V gene (reference sequence). CDR3 DNA sequence: TGTGCCAGCAGTTCTTACGCCGGGATCAATGAGCAGTTCTTC. This codes for CASSSYAGINEQFF.

The rearrangement uses TRBV27 and TRBJ1-1; 8 nucleotides agree with TRBD1. The CDR3 has 14 amino acids. The junction had 11 bases not matched to a gene; V was cut back by 4 bases and J by 10 bases. Germline-derived CDR1 and CDR2 are MNHEY and SMNVEV (reference sequence). The CDR3 sequence: CASSSLTGVRRAFF. The CDR3 DNA is TGTGCCAGCAGTTCATTGACAGGGGTACGGCGAGCTTTCTTT.

Only a few counts were recorded for this clonotype. The CDR3 DNA reads TGTGCCAGCAGCTCAGGGGCAGAGACCCAGTACTTC. Translating it yields CASSSGAETQYF. The genes are TRBV3-1 and TRBJ2-5; D is perhaps TRBD1 (6 bases). Germline CDR1 LGHDT, CDR2 YNNKEL (reference sequence). This CDR3 comprises 12 residues. Trimming shortened V by 5 bases and J by 4 bases, and 8 bases separated the two germline ends.

The chain has TRBV5-1 and TRBJ1-1; no firm D call. In germline, CDR1 is SGHRS, CDR2 YFSETQ. This CDR3 has 16 amino acids. Deletions cut 0 bases from V and 0 bases from J, with 12 bases between. CDR3: CASSLATGSMNTEAFF. For the CDR3, the DNA is TGCGCCAGCAGCTTGGCTACTGGGTCGATGAACACTGAAGCTTTCTTT.

This clonotype was picked up many times. The genes are TRBV12-3 or TRBV12-4 and TRBJ2-1, with 8 bases that match TRBD2. The CDR3 spans 14 residues. Trimming removed 6 bases from V and 2 bases from J; junction bases left unmatched: 3. The CDR3 sequence: CASRLSGAYNEQFF. The CDR3, as DNA: TGTGCCAGCAGACTTAGCGGGGCCTACAATGAGCAGTTCTTC.

This clonotype came up a few times. The chain links TRBV7-2 to TRBJ2-2; D not certain. This CDR3 spans 13 amino acids. Germline V gene data show CDR1 as SGHTA and CDR2 as FQGNSA. V was pared by 1 base and J by 6 bases, with 6 bases between. DNA for the CDR3: TGTGCCAGCAGCTTAGTAAACCCCGGGGAGCTGTTTTTT. It yields the protein CASSLVNPGELFF.

The chain employs TRBV10-3 and TRBJ2-3, with 13 bases aligning to TRBD2. Germline V CDR1 and CDR2: ENHRY, SYGVKD. The J segment lost 11 bases and the V segment lost 0 bases, leaving 8 bases of the junction unmatched. This CDR3 is built from 16 residues. CDR3 in amino acids: CAISESTGLAGVRQYF. The DNA for the CDR3 is TGTGCCATCAGTGAGTCGACTGGACTAGCGGGAGTCAGGCAGTATTTT.

This clonotype has at least ten counts. V usage is TRBV29-1 and J usage is TRBJ1-2, with D unresolved. This CDR3 is built from 11 residues. Germline CDR1 is SQVTM and CDR2 is ANQGSEA. Between the trimmed V and J ends, which lost 3 bases and 2 bases, there was a span of 4 bases. The CDR3 sequence is CSVDRNYGYTF. CDR3 DNA: TGCAGCGTTGACAGGAACTATGGCTACACCTTC.

This clonotype showed up just once. The V call is TRBV29-1, the J call TRBJ1-2; possible D gene TRBD1, 6 bases. V was trimmed by 5 bases and J by 8 bases, leaving 15 bases between them. This CDR3 region has 12 residues. The V gene's germline CDR1 is SQVTM and CDR2 ANQGSEA. The CDR3 coding sequence is TGCAGCGTTAGGTCAGGGGCTCGGGGCTACACCTTC. Encoded protein: CSVRSGARGYTF.

This clonotype has a count of ten or more. The rearrangement links TRBV12-3 or TRBV12-4 to TRBJ2-7; 9 nucleotides line up with TRBD1. The ends lost 3 bases at V and 4 bases at J; junction bases unmatched: 4. This CDR3 is built from 14 residues. The CDR3 spells CASSFGQGIYEQYF. Written as DNA, the CDR3 is TGTGCCAGCAGTTTTGGACAGGGGATTTACGAGCAGTACTTC.

The V call is TRBV29-1, the J call TRBJ2-1; D remains ambiguous. The CDR3 sequence is 12 residues long. V lost 0 bases and J 7 bases, leaving 7 bases between the germline ends. Looked up from germline, CDR1 is SQVTM and CDR2 is ANQGSEA. The CDR3 DNA follows: TGCAGCGTTGAAGACACCAGGAATGAGCAGTTCTTC. Protein sequence: CSVEDTRNEQFF.

This clonotype was seen only a few times. The chain combines TRBV4-3 with TRBJ1-1; D is undetermined. The CDR3 sequence is 14 residues long. Germline assignment: CDR1 LGHNA and CDR2 YSLEER. With 0 bases removed from V and 3 bases from J, the gap between germline ends came to 8 bases. The CDR3 loop is CASSQEAEYTEAFF. CDR3 bases: TGCGCCAGCAGCCAAGAGGCGGAGTACACTGAAGCTTTCTTT.